This T cell receptor beta chain is from a study of T cell repertoires in cytomegalovirus infection. The wider study: Indicated by public TCR beta signatures were CMV infection and matching HLA type. Points from the study as a whole: What dominated the ex vivo response were HLA-C-restricted CMV-specific TCR beta clonotypes.

TCRdb analysed the reads with MiXCR anew, one entry per CDR3 protein. The repertoire holds about 920,000 distinct CDR3 sequences, with under 40% as singletons. Comments on this clonotype: Antigen specificity is unknown.

The source material was cultured CD8+ T cells from PBMCs, sampled from culture after CMV antigen stimulation. This TCR was sampled from a human donor in good health (CMV status not recorded). Some clones in this sample may be carry-over from other donors' samples.

The CDR3, as DNA: TGTGCCAGTAGTAAGGACAGCTCCTATAATTCACCCCTCCACTTT. Its translation is CASSKDSSYNSPLHF. The genes are TRBV19 and TRBJ1-6, with a weak D call TRBD1 (6 bases). The germline CDR1 and CDR2 sequences are LNHDA and SQIVND (reference sequence). The V end was cut by 4 bases, the J end by 0 bases, with 7 bases between. The CDR3 totals 15 residues. The full variable domain, its missing parts supplied by reference TRBV19 and TRBJ1-6, is DGGITQSPKYLFRKEGQNVTLSCEQNLNHDAMYWYRQDPGQGLRLIYYSQIVNDFQKGDIAEGYSVSREKKESFPLTVTSAQKNPTAFYLCASSKDSSYNSPLHFGNGTRLTVT.